Listed here are 2 T cell receptor beta chains from one sample, sequenced in a study of tissue T cells after allogeneic stem cell transplantation (dated by TCRdb to between 2020 and 2023). Library generation was performed with the immunoSEQ multiplex PCR assay. This is the immuneACCESS table as TCRdb keeps it, with only in-frame sequences that have V and J called. A part of the clones is gone; compared with another copy, unresolved V genes explain less than half, and the rest is unexplained. Counted in this sample were 2,500 to 3,500 clones; under 50% of them appeared once. Roughly 27% of the sample lies in the top ten. The sample's time point label is to be understood as: mouse harvest day 14 after allogeneic transplant. Each mouse graft, delivered by tail vein injection, combined 10^6 splenic CD5+ T cells with 10^7 T-cell-depleted bone marrow cells. The sequencing input was lymph node tissue. These receptors came from a female BALB/c mouse given C57BL/6 T cells with graft-versus-host disease after an allogeneic hematopoietic cell transplant.

This clone is large by share. Gene names follow the mouse nomenclature. The read terminates 1 residue before the CDR3 end, so the remaining end is supplied by the germline J gene. The J gene is TRBJ2-7, the V gene TRBV3; D gene uncertain. The length of the CDR3 is 12 residues. V lost 0 bases, J lost 6 bases, and 6 bases lay in between. In germline, CDR1 is SNHLY, CDR2 FYNGKV (reference sequence). The sequenced CDR3 bases are TGTGCCAGCAGCTTAGCCAGGACTGAACAGTAC. Its protein product is CASSLARTEQY. The complete CDR3 sequence is CASSLARTEQYF.

In this sample, this clone turned up a few times. Mouse germline and gene names are used. The CDR3 end lies 1 residue beyond the end of the read and is filled in from the germline J gene. The V call is TRBV26, the J call TRBJ1-1; possible D gene TRBD1, 5 bases. The CDR3 consists of 13 residues. V shed 4 bases and J shed 4 bases, with 10 bases lying between them. Germline V gene data show CDR1 as KGHPV and CDR2 as FQNQEV (reference sequence). This CDR3 reads CASSRGVGTEVFF. The covered CDR3 bases are TGTGCCAGCAGTCGAGGGGTGGGCACAGAAGTCTTC.